Presented here are 9 T cell receptor beta chains from one specimen sequenced in a study of Graves' ophthalmopathy and Graves' hyperthyroidism. RNA transcripts were the template, and TCR beta CDR3 regions were amplified from them. RT-PCR with HTBI primers came first, then second-round multiplex PCR. TCRdb reprocessed the multiplex PCR reads with MiXCR, giving one entry per CDR3 protein. The data hold over 150,000 distinct CDR3 sequences, with less than 45% observed a single time. Sequenced input: peripheral blood. These receptors were collected from a woman in her thirties or forties with Graves' ophthalmopathy.

This clonotype was seen many times. The chain is built from TRBV12-3 or TRBV12-4 and TRBJ2-2; 8 nucleotides agree with TRBD1. The CDR3 is made up of 14 amino acids. Unmatched junction bases numbered 3, after V lost 2 bases and J lost 7 bases. As DNA, the CDR3 is TGTGCCAGCAGTTTACAGGGGGCCGGCGGGGAGCTGTTTTTT. It encodes CASSLQGAGGELFF.

Worth noting for this clonotype: Compared with germline, one end of the junction differs, possibly owing to a read error. The rearrangement uses TRBV6-5 and TRBJ2-7; no clear D. The germline V gene has CDR1 MNHEY and CDR2 SVGAGI. This CDR3 is built from 13 residues. CDR3 in DNA: TGTGCCAGCAGTTACTCCGGTGGATACGAGCAGCACTTC. Its protein is CASSYSGGYEQHF.

The table lists this clonotype with many counts. The gene calls are TRBV5-1 and TRBJ1-1; D might be TRBD1 (5 bases). CDR1 is SGHRS and CDR2 is YFSETQ in the germline V gene. The CDR3 has 14 amino acids. Between the trimmed V and J ends, which lost 6 bases and 1 base, there was a span of 13 bases. The CDR3 bases are TGCGCCAGCACCGGTAGGGGTAGGAACACTGAAGCTTTCTTT. This gives the protein CASTGRGRNTEAFF.

This clonotype appeared many times. The genes are TRBV12-3 or TRBV12-4 and TRBJ2-7; no reliable D call. Trimming took 5 bases from V and 4 from J, leaving 15 bases between them. The CDR3 extends over 14 amino acids. The CDR3 sequence: CASSGQIGWYEQYF. The CDR3, as DNA: TGTGCCAGCAGTGGCCAAATCGGCTGGTACGAGCAGTACTTC.

This clonotype was seen many times. This chain links TRBV19 with TRBJ2-7; 9 nucleotides match TRBD1. CDR1 LNHDA and CDR2 SQIVND come from the germline V gene (reference sequence). This CDR3 is built from 16 residues. The V segment lost 3 bases and the J segment 2 bases; nucleotides outside the gene matches: 8. CDR3 bases: TGTGCCAGTAGTATCCCCTCGGACAGGGGTACCTACGAGCAGTACTTC. It yields the protein CASSIPSDRGTYEQYF.

This clonotype was seen at least ten times. The chain links TRBV6-5 to TRBJ2-2, with TRBD1 matching over 11 bases. The CDR3 has 15 residues. J was trimmed by 4 bases and V by 8 bases; bases with no gene match: 6. Germline V gene data show CDR1 as MNHEY and CDR2 as SVGAGI. The CDR3 region is CASWTGGSGTGELFF. The CDR3 coding sequence is TGTGCCAGCTGGACAGGGGGCAGCGGCACCGGGGAGCTGTTTTTT.

This clonotype was detected a few times. The chain combines TRBV6-1 with TRBJ1-1, with D unresolved. V lost 5 bases to trimming and J lost 6 bases, with 13 bases between them. The CDR3 has 13 residues. Germline CDR1 MNHNS, CDR2 SASEGT. The chain's CDR3 is CASSLQRTAEAFF. Here the CDR3 DNA reads TGTGCCAGCAGTCTTCAGAGGACGGCTGAAGCTTTCTTT.

This clonotype appeared a few times. The genes are TRBV7-2 and TRBJ2-2, with a tentative D call TRBD2 (6 bases). This CDR3 comprises 14 residues. CDR1 is SGHTA, CDR2 FQGNSA, per germline. V shed 8 bases and J shed 6 bases, with 16 bases lying between them. In DNA, the CDR3 is TGTGCCAGCGGACCGCGGGGTCCCTCCGGGGAGCTGTTTTTT. Protein product: CASGPRGPSGELFF.

This clonotype was counted at least ten times. The genes are TRBV27 and TRBJ2-7; 9 nucleotides line up with TRBD1. V lost 6 bases, J lost 5 bases, and 14 bases stayed unmatched. This CDR3 has 16 amino acids. The V gene's germline CDR1 is MNHEY and CDR2 SMNVEV (reference sequence). The CDR3 spells CASSLPPGTGLNEQYF. CDR3 DNA: TGTGCCAGCAGCCTACCCCCCGGGACAGGGCTCAACGAGCAGTACTTC.